The 3 T cell receptor beta chains below all came from one sample that was sequenced in a study of cytotoxic CD8 clonotypes in ibrutinib-treated CLL. Sequencing used immunoSEQ multiplex PCR; TCRdb keeps in-frame clones, though not all of them. The data hold approximately 350,000 clones, with 67% observed a single time. Sequences were derived from PBMCs, sampled after 36 months of ibrutinib treatment. These receptors were taken from a human donor with chronic lymphocytic leukemia.

The rearrangement joins TRBV5-1 to TRBJ2-3; the D call may be TRBD1 or TRBD2 (5 bases each). Per the germline V gene, CDR1 is SGHRS and CDR2 is YFSETQ. The length of the CDR3 is 16 residues. V lost 0 bases and J 2 bases, leaving 13 bases between the germline ends. Written as DNA, the CDR3 is TGCGCCAGCAGCTTGGGACTCGGGACCGTCACAGATACGCAGTATTTT. Translation: CASSLGLGTVTDTQYF.

CDR3 region: CASTGGPYEQYF. CDR3 nucleotides: TGTGCCAGCACGGGGGGACCCTACGAGCAGTACTTC. V and J are TRBV6-5 and TRBJ2-7; the match to TRBD2 covers 7 bases. J was trimmed by 2 bases and V by 7 bases; bases with no gene match: 2. CDR1 MNHEY and CDR2 SVGAGI come from the germline V gene. CDR3 length equals 12 residues.

This clone was recorded a few times. This chain links TRBV5-1 with TRBJ2-2; D remains unclear. This CDR3 is built from 14 residues. Trimming took 4 bases from V and 5 from J, leaving 12 bases between them. Germline V CDR1 and CDR2: SGHRS, YFSETQ. CDR3 residues: CASSPTWSTGELFF. In DNA form, the CDR3 reads TGCGCCAGCAGCCCGACCTGGTCGACCGGGGAGCTGTTTTTT.